This T cell receptor (beta chain) was captured in a study of metastatic and nonmetastatic thyroid tumors. This clone was seen at least ten times. Not a single patient had been given any form of treatment at any point before undergoing thyroid surgery. TCRdb used MiXCR to call clones anew from the PCR reads. Of 20,000 to 25,000 clones listed, approximately 25% are singletons. The sample comprised tumor tissue. The clonotype originates from a female donor with papillary thyroid cancer or a benign thyroid nodule (not recorded which). Some clones in this sample may be carry-over from other donors' samples.

The CDR3 protein is CASSITANYEQYF. The CDR3 DNA sequence: TGTGCCAGCAGTATCACAGCTAACTACGAGCAGTACTTC. J is TRBJ2-7 and V is TRBV3-1, with D unresolved. Trimming pared 6 bases from V and 3 bases from J, leaving 12 bases between. CDR3 length: 13 residues. Germline V gives CDR1 LGHDT, CDR2 YNNKEL (reference sequence).